This paragraph reports one T cell receptor beta chain. The protocol was immunoSEQ multiplex PCR, while the TCRdb copy is restricted to in-frame clones and leaves out a portion. Of a few hundred thousand clones in the sample, more than 80% were seen once. The CDR3 length is 16 residues. V shed 0 bases, J shed 3 bases, and the junction held 6 bases outside the gene matches. CDR1 is MNHEY, CDR2 SVGAGI, per germline. The data originate from a study of blood T cell repertoires in COVID-19. The wider study: Both acute and convalescent COVID-19 samples were obtained from the United States, Italy and Spain.

The chain combines TRBV6-5 with TRBJ2-7; 9 bases agree with TRBD1. Sequencing was carried out using peripheral blood. This clonotype was obtained from a man in his late teens or twenties who had recovered from COVID-19. In nucleotides, the CDR3 is TGTGCCAGCAGTTACTCGCTGGGACAGGGTCGCTACGAGCAGTACTTC. Residues: CASSYSLGQGRYEQYF.